This TCR beta chain appears in the sequencing data of a study of CXCR3-negative and CXCR3-positive naive CD8 T cells. Study-wide background: Each library gave roughly 1.4 +/- 0.3 million of roughly 130 million TRB reads.

Each TRB cDNA library was prepared by 5' RACE (with UMI labels). From the 5' RACE reads, TCRdb lists one entry per CDR3 protein and no DNA. The sample totals some 130,000 distinct CDR3 sequences. Study-wide results and limits: Surface CD5 was comparable between naive subsets; TCR strength was inferred from TRB CDR3 properties. Similar TRBV-TRBJ usage characterized naive CXCR3-negative and CXCR3-positive cells; memory cells differed. CXCR3-positive naive cells had more hydrophobic TRB CDR3s than CXCR3-negative naive cells.

CD45RO-CCR7+CD27+CD95- expression identified naive CD8+ T cells. This CDR3 is 14 amino acids long. Per germline, CDR1 DFQATT and CDR2 SNEGSKA (reference sequence). Points on this clonotype: Its matching antigen is unknown.

This TCR was sampled from a human donor in good health. Some clones in this sample may be carry-over from other donors' samples. Sequencing used naive CXCR3+ CD8+ T cells from blood. Stated subset: CD45RO-CCR7+CD27+CD95- naive CD8+ T cells expressing CXCR3 (TNR3+). This rearrangement joins TRBV20-1 to TRBJ2-1; with no DNA, the TCRdb D assignment of TRBD2 cannot be verified. The CDR3 region is CSAKLAVDYNEQFF.